Sequencing of this T cell receptor beta chain was carried out in a study of blood T cell repertoires in COVID-19. Study background: Researchers got acute and convalescent COVID-19 samples from the United States, Italy and Spain.

In terms of age and location, participants ranged from about 18 to 100 years and lived in about two dozen US areas. Assignment of participants to cohorts was predicated upon participant-reported clinical history. Either two negative PCRs, clearance, or symptom resolution qualified Cohort 3 donors as recovered. This table comes from immunoSEQ multiplex PCR, and its TCRdb copy is limited to in-frame clones, with some not included. The sample gives approximately 260,000 clones, 84% of which show up once; approximately 3.6% is in the top ten. This clone was counted once. The CDR3 consists of 16 residues. V lost 1 base to trimming and J lost 3 bases; unmatched junction nucleotides: 4. Germline loops: CDR1 LGHDT, CDR2 YNNKEL (reference sequence).

The receptor was derived from a man aged 45-65 years who had recovered from COVID-19. Sequencing was carried out using PBMCs or T cells enriched from blood (not recorded which). This rearrangement joins TRBV3-1 (or the pseudogene TRBV3-2) to TRBJ2-1; 9 nucleotides line up with TRBD2. This chain's CDR3 is CASSQGLAAFYNEQFF. CDR3 sequence (DNA): TGTGCCAGCAGCCAAGGACTAGCGGCTTTCTACAATGAGCAGTTCTTC.